This T cell receptor (beta chain) is drawn from a study of shared clonotypes between healthy human individuals. Study-level findings and limits: Naive subsets tended to show greater estimated richness than memory subsets. Shared clonotypes: about 5% naive CD4, roughly 3.5% naive CD8, 2.3% memory CD4, 0.4% to 0.45% memory CD8.

Splitting of CD4+ cells produced CD45RA+ naive and CD45RA-negative memory subsets. CDR3 length equals 12 residues. The V and J ends lost 5 bases and 5 bases respectively, with 10 bases between them. Germline CDR1 MNHEY, CDR2 SMNVEV (reference sequence). Only in-frame clones appear in the TCRdb table, and some are missing; sequencing was by immunoSEQ multiplex PCR. The table lists about 2.3 million clones, around 90% of them singletons. Comment on this clone: Its antigen is as yet unknown.

Sequenced material: naive CD4+ T cells from PBMCs. The sample's subset: CD45RA+ positively selected. The sequence was obtained from a man aged 18 to 30 in good health. Some clones in this sample may be carry-over from other donors' samples. The chain is built from TRBV27 and TRBJ2-7; the D gene is possibly TRBD2 (6 bases). CDR3 region: CASSKLAHEQYF. CDR3 sequence (DNA): TGTGCCAGCAGTAAACTAGCCCACGAGCAGTACTTC.